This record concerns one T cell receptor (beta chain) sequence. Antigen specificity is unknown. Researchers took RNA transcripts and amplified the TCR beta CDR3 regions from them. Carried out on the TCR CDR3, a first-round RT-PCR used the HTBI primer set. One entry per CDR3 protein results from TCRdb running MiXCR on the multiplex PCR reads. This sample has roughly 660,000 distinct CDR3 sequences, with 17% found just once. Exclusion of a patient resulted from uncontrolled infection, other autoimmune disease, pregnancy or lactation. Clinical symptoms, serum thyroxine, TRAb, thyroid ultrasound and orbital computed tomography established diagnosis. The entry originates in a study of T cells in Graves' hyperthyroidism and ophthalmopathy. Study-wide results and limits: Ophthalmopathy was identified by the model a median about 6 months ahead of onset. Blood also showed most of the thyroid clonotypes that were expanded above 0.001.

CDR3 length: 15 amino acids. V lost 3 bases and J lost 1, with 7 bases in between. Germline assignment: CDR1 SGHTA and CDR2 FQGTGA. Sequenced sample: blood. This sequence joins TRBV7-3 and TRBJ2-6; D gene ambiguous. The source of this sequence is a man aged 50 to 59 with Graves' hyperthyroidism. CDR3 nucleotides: TGTGCCAGCAGCTTCCTAGAATCTGGGGCCAACGTCCTGACTTTC. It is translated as CASSFLESGANVLTF.